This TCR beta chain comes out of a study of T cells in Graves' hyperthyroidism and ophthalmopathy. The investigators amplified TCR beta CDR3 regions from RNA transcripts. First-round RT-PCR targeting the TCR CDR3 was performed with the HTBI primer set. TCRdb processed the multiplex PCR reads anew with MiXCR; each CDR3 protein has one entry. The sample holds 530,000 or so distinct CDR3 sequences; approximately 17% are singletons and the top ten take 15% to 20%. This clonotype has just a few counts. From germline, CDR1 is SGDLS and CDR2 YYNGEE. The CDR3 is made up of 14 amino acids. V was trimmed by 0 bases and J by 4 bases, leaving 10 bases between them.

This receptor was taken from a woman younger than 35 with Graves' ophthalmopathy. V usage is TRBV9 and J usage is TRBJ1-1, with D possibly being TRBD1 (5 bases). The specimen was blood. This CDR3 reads CASSVGGRVTEAFF. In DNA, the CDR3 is TGTGCCAGCAGCGTAGGCGGCAGGGTCACTGAAGCTTTCTTT.